Described below is a single TCR beta chain sequence and its context. Its antigen is still unknown. In the sorted-subset replicate PCRs, roughly 210 ng DNA, 25,000 to 30,000 T cell genomes, was used. Clones were sequenced by immunoSEQ multiplex PCR, and TCRdb holds only the in-frame ones, with some missing. The sample yields 550,000 to 600,000 clones, about 98% seen once. In the naive CD8 group, cells lacked CD45RO and were positively selected for CCR7, so terminally differentiated effector memory CD45RA+ cells were left out. These data are taken from a study of shared clonotypes between healthy human individuals. Overall study results and limits: Of the naive CD4 clonotypes, roughly 5.5% were shared across a few donors.

The sequenced sample was naive CD8+ T cells sorted from blood. The sequence came from a man aged 25-45 years in good health.

The DNA of the CDR3 is TGTGCCAGCAGAGGGACTGGGGGGACACGCAATGAGCAGTTCTTC. Its protein product is CASRGTGGTRNEQFF. This rearrangement joins TRBV7-9 to TRBJ2-1, with D perhaps assigned TRBD1 or TRBD2 (6 bases each). The CDR3 runs 15 residues. V lost 6 bases to trimming and J lost 6 bases, with 18 bases between them. Germline values: CDR1 SEHNR, CDR2 FQNEAQ (reference sequence). The full variable domain, its missing parts supplied by reference TRBV7-9 and TRBJ2-1, is DTGVSQNPRHKITKRGQNVTFRCDPISEHNRLYWYRQTLGQGPEFLTYFQNEAQLEKSRLLSDRFSAERPKGSFSTLEIQRTEQGDSAMYLCASRGTGGTRNEQFFGPGTRLTVL.